These 27 T cell receptor beta chains originate from one sample sequenced in a study of T cells in Graves' hyperthyroidism and ophthalmopathy. Researchers amplified the TCR beta CDR3 regions from RNA transcripts. The HTBI primer set served for first-round RT-PCR of the TCR CDR3. TCRdb reprocessed the multiplex PCR reads with MiXCR, giving one entry per CDR3 protein. The profile shows 380,000 or so distinct CDR3 sequences, about a fifth of them singletons. The material sequenced was blood. The receptors come from a woman aged 18 to 35 with Graves' hyperthyroidism.

This clonotype appeared many times. The chain couples TRBV5-1 to TRBJ2-2, with TRBD1 as a possible D gene (6 bases). Germline CDR1 reads SGHRS; CDR2 reads YFSETQ. Trimming stripped 4 bases from V and 0 bases from J, with 13 bases between. CDR3 length equals 16 residues. CDR3 coding DNA: TGCGCCAGCAGCCAAGGCGACAGGACGAACACCGGGGAGCTGTTTTTT. Residues: CASSQGDRTNTGELFF.

The chain uses TRBV4-2 and TRBJ2-6, with D perhaps assigned TRBD1 or TRBD2 (5 bases each). CDR1 is LGHNA, CDR2 YNFKEQ, per germline. The V gene lost 0 bases and the J gene lost 12 bases, with 15 bases spanning the gap. The CDR3 has 15 amino acids. CDR3 nucleotides: TGTGCCAGCAGCCAAGATGGGGCCCGGGGCGGCGTCCTGACTTTC. The encoded protein is CASSQDGARGGVLTF.

This clonotype has more than one count but fewer than ten. The chain is built from TRBV2 and TRBJ1-1; TRBD1 matches 9 bases. The CDR3 is 14 amino acids. The J segment lost 4 bases and the V segment lost 7 bases, leaving 7 bases of the junction unmatched. CDR1 and CDR2 from the germline V gene are SNHLY and FYNNEI. The CDR3 sequence is CASIRQGGSTEAFF. The CDR3 coding sequence is TGTGCCAGCATCCGACAGGGGGGGAGCACTGAAGCTTTCTTT.

CDR3 sequence reads: CASRGGAGGLSSYEQYF. The CDR3 coding sequence is TGTGCCAGCAGGGGGGGGGCAGGGGGCCTTTCTTCCTACGAGCAGTACTTC. The V call is TRBV3-1, the J call TRBJ2-7; possible D gene TRBD1, 8 bases. This CDR3 has 17 amino acids. Germline CDR1 and CDR2: LGHDT and YNNKEL (reference sequence). Trimming left V 6 bases short and J 1 base short, with 22 bases between.

CDR3 amino acids: CASSSVRAGELFF. For the CDR3, the DNA is TGTGCCAGCAGCTCAGTCAGGGCCGGGGAGCTGTTTTTT. The V gene is TRBV7-8, the J gene TRBJ2-2; D is perhaps TRBD1 (5 bases). This CDR3 comprises 13 residues. CDR1 and CDR2 (germline): SGHVS, FQNEAQ. V was pared by 4 bases and J by 6 bases, with 9 bases between. The full variable domain, rest sourced from reference TRBV7-8 and TRBJ2-2, is GAGVSQSPRYKVAKRGQDVALRCDPISGHVSLFWYQQALGQGPEFLTYFQNEAQLDKSGLPSDRFFAERPEGSVSTLKIQRTQQEDSAVYLCASSSVRAGELFFGEGSRLTVL.

This clonotype was observed at least ten times. The chain recombines TRBV20-1 with TRBJ2-7; a weak D match, TRBD1 (5 bases). Germline V gene lookup returns CDR1 DFQATT and CDR2 SNEGSKA (reference sequence). This CDR3 is built from 14 residues. V dropped 1 base and J dropped 5 bases, with 15 bases sitting between them. Here the CDR3 reads CSARVIGHLDEQYF. The CDR3 coding sequence is TGCAGTGCTAGAGTTATCGGACATTTGGACGAGCAGTACTTC.

This clonotype was seen at least ten times. The chain combines TRBV6-1 with TRBJ2-7; tentatively, D is TRBD2 (6 bases). Germline CDR1 and CDR2: MNHNS and SASEGT. V was trimmed by 6 bases and J by 5 bases, leaving 20 bases between them. CDR3 length: 15 amino acids. CDR3 coding DNA: TGTGCCAGCAGCAAAGCCCTAGCGAGTAACAACGAGCAGTACTTC. Translation: CASSKALASNNEQYF.

This clonotype has ten or more counts. The chain has TRBV12-3 or TRBV12-4 and TRBJ2-5; 15 bases line up with TRBD2. The CDR3 is made up of 19 amino acids. The ends lost 3 bases at V and 1 base at J; junction bases unmatched: 9. CDR3 in amino acids: CASSLYKGLAGGRQETQYF. The CDR3 region has the DNA TGTGCCAGCAGTTTGTATAAGGGACTAGCGGGGGGACGCCAAGAGACCCAGTACTTC.

This clonotype was observed a handful of times. The chain is built from TRBV15 and TRBJ2-5; 10 bases line up with TRBD1. Per germline, CDR1 LNHNV and CDR2 YYDKDF (reference sequence). The CDR3 length is 17 residues. The ends lost 1 base at V and 3 bases at J; junction bases unmatched: 8. CDR3 coding DNA: TGTGCCACCAGCAGAGGCGTGACGGGACAGGGGAAAGAGACCCAGTACTTC. Protein product: CATSRGVTGQGKETQYF.

Ten or more counts support this clonotype. The J gene is TRBJ1-1, the V gene TRBV28; 7 bases line up with TRBD1. The V and J ends lost 6 bases and 4 bases, in that order; junction bases with no gene match: 5. In germline, CDR1 is MDHEN, CDR2 SYDVKM. CDR3 size: 13 residues. The CDR3 spells CASRLQGSTEAFF. The CDR3 DNA sequence: TGTGCCAGCAGACTACAGGGGTCCACTGAAGCTTTCTTT.

This clonotype was detected ten times or more. The chain joins TRBV4-1 to TRBJ1-5; no clear D. This CDR3 is 13 amino acids long. V lost 1 base, J lost 6 bases, and 7 bases lay in between. The germline V gene encodes CDR1 MGHRA and CDR2 YSYEKL. In DNA, the CDR3 is TGCGCCAGCAGCCAAGTTCAAACTCAGCCCCAGCATTTT. This gives the protein CASSQVQTQPQHF.

J is TRBJ2-5 and V is TRBV6-5; 12 nucleotides agree with TRBD2. J gave up 2 bases and V 2 bases, and 3 bases lay outside the gene matches. The CDR3 length is 16 residues. CDR1 is MNHEY and CDR2 is SVGAGI in the germline V gene. CDR3 loop: CASSYPGLAGQETQYF. As DNA, the CDR3 is TGTGCCAGCAGTTACCCCGGACTAGCGGGGCAAGAGACCCAGTACTTC.

This clonotype was seen once. An end of the junction does not agree with germline; a read error may underlie this. This rearrangement joins TRBV6-5 to TRBJ1-3; weak D call: TRBD1 (6 bases). Germline V CDR1 and CDR2: MNHEY, SVGAGI. CDR3 size: 16 residues. CDR3 DNA sequence: TGTGCCAGCAGTTACACGTTGGGGGCGCCCGGAAACACTATATATTTT. Protein product: CASSYTLGAPGNTIYF.

The rearrangement links TRBV27 to TRBJ2-5, with 8 positions matching TRBD2. V dropped 6 bases and J dropped 7; count of bases not matched to a gene: 13. Germline V CDR1 and CDR2: MNHEY, SMNVEV (reference sequence). CDR3 length: 15 amino acids. CDR3 sequence: CASSTSGTRMGTQYF. The DNA of the CDR3 is TGTGCCAGCAGCACCTCCGGGACTAGGATGGGGACCCAGTACTTC.

The table lists this clonotype with many counts. The V and J genes are TRBV12-3 or TRBV12-4 and TRBJ1-2, with D unclear. The CDR3 is made up of 15 amino acids. Deletions cut 7 bases from V and 4 bases from J, with 19 bases between. The CDR3 sequence is CASIHSAGPSYGYTF. The DNA of the CDR3 is TGTGCCAGCATCCACTCGGCAGGTCCGAGCTATGGCTACACCTTC.

In this sample, this clonotype turned up many times. J is TRBJ2-7 and V is TRBV20-1; the D call may be TRBD1 or TRBD2 (5 bases each). This CDR3 comprises 14 residues. The germline CDR1 and CDR2 sequences are DFQATT and SNEGSKA (reference sequence). Trimming took off 2 bases at V and 6 bases at J, with 17 bases between the two ends. The CDR3 region has the DNA TGCAGTGCTAGATCCGGGACGGGCTCAGGCGAGCAGTACTTC. Its translation: CSARSGTGSGEQYF.

This clonotype appeared many times. This rearrangement joins TRBV6-1 to TRBJ2-7; D perhaps matches TRBD1 (5 bases). Germline-derived CDR1 and CDR2 are MNHNS and SASEGT. This CDR3 spans 15 amino acids. V was clipped by 6 bases and J by 2 bases, with 17 bases between them. This CDR3 is CASRLPRVEPYEQYF. CDR3 DNA: TGTGCCAGCAGACTACCCAGGGTGGAACCCTACGAGCAGTACTTC.

This clonotype occurred a few times. The chain has TRBV20-1 and TRBJ2-7; a weak D match, TRBD2 (6 bases). Trimming cost V 0 bases and J 4 bases, with 13 bases left between them. Germline assignment: CDR1 DFQATT and CDR2 SNEGSKA (reference sequence). The CDR3 is made up of 14 amino acids. CDR3 region: CSARDPGDQYEQYF. The CDR3 DNA sequence: TGCAGTGCTAGAGATCCGGGGGACCAATACGAGCAGTACTTC.

The gene calls are TRBV12-3 or TRBV12-4 and TRBJ2-4; 9 positions match TRBD1. The J segment lost 6 bases and the V segment lost 6 bases, leaving 6 bases of the junction unmatched. The CDR3 has 14 amino acids. The CDR3: CASRPGQGRNIQYF. The CDR3 DNA follows: TGTGCCAGCAGGCCGGGACAGGGAAGAAACATTCAGTACTTC.

The table lists this clonotype with many counts. V usage is TRBV5-1 and J usage is TRBJ1-1, with D possibly matching TRBD1 (5 bases). The V gene lost 0 bases and the J gene lost 5 bases, with 11 bases spanning the gap. Germline values: CDR1 SGHRS, CDR2 YFSETQ. The CDR3 spans 14 residues. CDR3 amino acids: CASSLGGVRTEAFF. CDR3 in DNA: TGCGCCAGCAGCTTGGGAGGGGTCCGGACTGAAGCTTTCTTT.

The table lists this clonotype with many counts. This rearrangement joins TRBV11-1 to TRBJ2-2, with D perhaps TRBD2 (5 bases). Trimming removed 5 bases at V and 6 bases at J, with 13 bases between. Germline loops: CDR1 SGHAT, CDR2 FQDESV (reference sequence). The CDR3 length is 14 residues. The chain's CDR3 is CASSPGARAGELFF. CDR3 bases: TGTGCCAGCAGCCCTGGAGCGAGGGCCGGGGAGCTGTTTTTT.

This clonotype was observed many times. The J gene is TRBJ2-7, the V gene TRBV20-1; 8 bases map to TRBD1. With 5 bases clipped from V and 1 base from J, the junction kept 1 base outside the gene matches. The CDR3 sequence is 12 residues long. Germline CDR1 reads DFQATT; CDR2 reads SNEGSKA (reference sequence). CDR3 in amino acids: CSAGQGSYEQYF. The CDR3 nucleotides are TGCAGTGCTGGACAGGGATCCTACGAGCAGTACTTC.

Ten or more counts support this clonotype. This chain uses TRBV9 with TRBJ1-5; D might be TRBD1 (6 bases). The V gene's germline CDR1 is SGDLS and CDR2 YYNGEE. The CDR3 is 14 amino acids. Trimming took 0 bases from V and 5 from J, leaving 9 bases between them. Written as DNA, the CDR3 is TGTGCCAGCAGCGTAGGGAACAGGGATCAGCCCCAGCATTTT. Translating it yields CASSVGNRDQPQHF.

This clonotype was counted a few times. The chain combines TRBV28 with TRBJ1-5; TRBD1 is a possible D gene (5 bases). Germline V gene lookup returns CDR1 MDHEN and CDR2 SYDVKM. V shed 4 bases and J shed 7 bases, with 8 bases lying between them. The CDR3 extends over 12 amino acids. The CDR3 DNA reads as TGTGCCAGCAGTTCAGGGAAACAGCCCCAGCATTTT. Translated, it gives CASSSGKQPQHF.

This clonotype was found many times. The V gene is TRBV2, the J gene TRBJ2-7, with D uncertain. Germline assignment: CDR1 SNHLY and CDR2 FYNNEI. The CDR3 extends over 13 amino acids. Trimming removed 3 bases from V and 2 bases from J, with 8 bases in between. For the CDR3, the DNA is TGTGCCAGCAGTGAGTACGCGGCCTACGAGCAGTACTTC. The encoded protein is CASSEYAAYEQYF.

The rearrangement links TRBV7-6 to TRBJ2-7; D may be TRBD1 or TRBD2 (5 bases each). The CDR3 consists of 14 residues. CDR1 SGHVS and CDR2 FNYEAQ come from the germline V gene. Trimming removed 2 bases from V and 7 bases from J, with 15 bases in between. CDR3 nucleotide sequence: TGTGCCAGCAGCTTAAGGGACGGCTCAAGAGAGCAGTACTTC. As protein: CASSLRDGSREQYF.

Many counts were recorded for this clonotype. V is TRBV5-1 and J is TRBJ2-7; TRBD1 matches 8 bases. The V gene end was trimmed by 4 bases and the J gene end by 5 bases; junction bases not matched to a gene: 8. Germline assignment: CDR1 SGHRS and CDR2 YFSETQ. This CDR3 has 14 residues. The CDR3 coding sequence is TGCGCCAGCAGCCTGGGACAGGCCATCCACGAGCAGTACTTC. This translates into CASSLGQAIHEQYF.